Below, one T cell receptor (beta chain) is given with its context. Antigen: not known. This sample is part of a study of blood T cells in healthy people across ages. Study conclusions and caveats: The authors considered diversity estimates from one million T cells to be underestimates. Observed TCR beta diversity showed a strong correlation with the percentage of naive T cells as measured by flow cytometry.

It was with a sample-barcoded 5' primer and a J-beta primer mix that a second PCR of about 7 to 12 cycles was run. A template-switch adaptor that had 12 random nucleotides put a tag on each cDNA molecule. TCRdb analysed the 5' RACE reads with MiXCR anew, one entry per CDR3 protein. The table has around 800,000 distinct CDR3 sequences, around 45% seen once. The CDR3 totals 14 residues. Germline trimming cut 2 bases from V and 7 bases from J; bases unmatched to any gene: 7. The germline CDR1 and CDR2 sequences are PRHDT and FYEKMQ (reference sequence). V is TRBV13 and J is TRBJ1-2; 7 bases map to TRBD1. The sequenced material came from blood. This receptor was identified in a man aged 55-75 years in good health. The CDR3 sequence is CASSLSQGVFGYTF. For the CDR3, the DNA is TGTGCCAGCAGCTTATCGCAGGGGGTCTTTGGCTACACCTTC.